A selection of T cell receptor beta chains follows, all from one sample in a study of shared clonotypes between healthy human individuals. Method: immunoSEQ multiplex PCR; TCRdb's copy keeps in-frame clones and lacks some. The data contain 2,500,000 or so clones, 85% to 95% of them seen just once; the ten biggest clones take up roughly 0.13%. The material sequenced was naive CD4+ T cells sorted from blood. These receptors came from a man younger than 30 in good health. Both conserved end residues are part of each CDR3. A D gene is named only where the DNA matches it firmly. Rows give clone size only sometimes, using once, few, many, or a class for an expanded clone.

v_gene	d_gene	j_gene	abundance	CDR3aa	CDR3nt
TRBV18	NA	TRBJ2-1	NA	CASSKTDYNEQFF	TGTGCCAGCTCAAAGACAGATTACAATGAGCAGTTCTTC
TRBV30	NA	TRBJ2-1	NA	CAWALNEQFF	TGTGCCTGGGCACTCAATGAGCAGTTCTTC
TRBV7-2	TRBD1	TRBJ2-3	NA	CASSYPGQGAEDTQYF	TGTGCCAGCAGCTACCCGGGACAGGGGGCTGAAGATACGCAGTATTTT
TRBV28	TRBD1	TRBJ1-1	NA	CASTDRGRGTEAFF	TGTGCCAGCACCGACAGGGGGCGAGGCACTGAAGCTTTCTTT
TRBV10-3	NA	TRBJ2-7	NA	CAISESGGTGAPYEQYF	TGTGCCATCAGTGAGTCGGGCGGCACCGGGGCCCCCTACGAGCAGTACTTC
TRBV18	TRBD1	TRBJ2-5	NA	CASSPLVTGGKVLGGQETQYF	TGTGCCAGCTCACCACTCGTGACAGGGGGCAAGGTCCTAGGAGGGCAAGAGACCCAGTACTTC
TRBV30	NA	TRBJ2-7	NA	CALGTGEQYF	TGTGCCTTAGGGACGGGTGAGCAGTACTTC
TRBV5-3	NA	TRBJ2-7	NA	CARSLGADREVYEQYF	TGTGCCAGAAGCCTAGGCGCCGACAGGGAGGTCTACGAGCAGTACTTC
TRBV7-9	NA	TRBJ2-7	NA	CASSLGQNSAYEQYF	TGTGCCAGCAGCTTAGGCCAGAATTCGGCCTACGAGCAGTACTTC
TRBV6-1	NA	TRBJ1-4	NA	CASSREQLPNEKLFF	TGTGCCAGCAGTAGAGAACAGCTTCCTAATGAAAAACTGTTTTTT
TRBV2	NA	TRBJ2-5	NA	CASTGSGLGETQYF	TGTGCCAGCACTGGCTCAGGGTTGGGAGAGACCCAGTACTTC
TRBV11-3	NA	TRBJ1-2	NA	CASSLDGRETEGVTF	TGTGCCAGCAGCTTAGATGGCAGGGAGACGGAGGGAGTCACCTTC
TRBV19	NA	TRBJ2-7	NA	CASSQTGAYEQYF	TGTGCCAGTAGTCAGACAGGAGCCTACGAGCAGTACTTC
TRBV18	TRBD1	TRBJ1-1	NA	CASSYRTGSWTEAFF	TGTGCCAGCTCATATAGGACAGGGTCATGGACTGAAGCTTTCTTT
TRBV5-6	NA	TRBJ1-2	NA	CASSLRLNYGYTF	TGTGCCAGCAGCTTGAGGCTTAACTATGGCTACACCTTC
TRBV19	NA	TRBJ1-2	NA	CASNTNYGYTF	TGTGCCAGTAACACCAACTATGGCTACACCTTC
TRBV6-5	NA	TRBJ2-7	NA	CASSLDRYEQYF	TGTGCCAGCAGTCTAGACCGCTACGAGCAGTACTTC
TRBV6-5	NA	TRBJ1-4	NA	CASATRGGENEKLFF	TGTGCCAGCGCGACCCGTGGGGGGGAAAATGAAAAACTGTTTTTT
TRBV5-6	NA	TRBJ1-6	once	CASNQDRNSPLHF	TGTGCCAGCAACCAGGACAGAAATTCACCCCTCCACTTT
TRBV4-1	TRBD1	TRBJ2-6	NA	CASSHLQGEGANVLTF	TGCGCCAGCAGCCACCTACAGGGGGAAGGGGCCAACGTCCTGACTTTC
TRBV7-9	TRBD2	TRBJ2-3	NA	CASSQTSGTGFTDTQYF	TGTGCCAGCAGCCAGACTAGCGGGACAGGTTTCACAGATACGCAGTATTTT